This TCR beta chain was found in a study of T cells in localized non-small cell lung cancer. Study-wide results and limits: The study linked higher blood T cell density to longer overall survival. Uninvolved adjacent lung showed the highest T cell clonality, exceeding tumor.

This clone was seen just once. Its antigen remains unknown. The CDR3 is made up of 14 amino acids. Trimming took 5 bases from V and 4 from J; bases not matched to a gene: 7. In germline, CDR1 is MNHNY, CDR2 SVGAGI (reference sequence). The repertoire was sequenced with immunoSEQ multiplex PCR; TCRdb's copy has only in-frame clones and lacks some. The sample yields approximately 64,000 clones, 85% to 90% seen once. The chain has TRBV6-6 and TRBJ1-2; 7 bases line up with TRBD1. The material was peripheral blood, obtained before any cancer treatment. This TCR derives from a woman aged 35-75 years with stage I lung adenocarcinoma. DNA of the CDR3: TGTGCCAGCAGTCCCGGGACAGTGGTCTATGGCTACACCTTC. Encoded protein: CASSPGTVVYGYTF.